The TCR beta chain described here comes from a study of T-cell reconstitution after alpha-beta-depleted transplantation in children. Findings and caveats of the study: After one year, T-cell counts and TCRbeta diversity mostly came from new T cells. It was reported that alpha-beta T cells came from several hundred expanded graft clones (about two months after transplant). Diversity of TCRbeta at day 60 was high in some patients, arising from surviving recipient T cells and thymic progenitors.

Molecular barcoding with unique molecular identifiers was used for the TCRbeta library. TCRdb re-derived calls from the PCR reads in MiXCR, one entry per CDR3 protein. The data contain approximately 98,000 distinct CDR3 sequences, around 6.4% of them singletons. The CDR3 is 13 residues long. V was cut by 4 bases and J by 6 bases, with 12 bases left in between. CDR1 and CDR2 from the germline V gene are MNHEY and SVGAGI. This clonotype came up many times. Its antigen is unidentified. The TCR sequence derives from a male patient aged 2-15 years who had a stem cell transplant for acute lymphoblastic leukemia, so the T cells may come from the graft donor. Sample: PBMCs, mostly from graft donor cells, taken 360 days after TCRalphabeta/CD19-depleted stem cell transplant. The chain employs TRBV6-5 and TRBJ1-1; no firm D call. This CDR3 reads CASSWVLRSEAFF. CDR3 DNA: TGTGCCAGCAGTTGGGTCTTGCGGTCTGAAGCTTTCTTT.